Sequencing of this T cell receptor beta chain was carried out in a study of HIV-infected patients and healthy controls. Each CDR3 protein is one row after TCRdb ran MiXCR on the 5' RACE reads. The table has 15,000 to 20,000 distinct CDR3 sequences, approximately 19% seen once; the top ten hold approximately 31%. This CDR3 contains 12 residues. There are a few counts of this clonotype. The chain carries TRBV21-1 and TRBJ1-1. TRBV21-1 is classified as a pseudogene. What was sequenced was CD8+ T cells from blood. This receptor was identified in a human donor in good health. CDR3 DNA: TGTGCCAGCAGCACTAGGAGGGGTGAAGCTTTCTTT. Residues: CASSTRRGEAFF.